The T cell receptor beta chain described here comes from a study of beta chain features in type 1 diabetes. Study-level results: Among all four CD4+ subsets, Type 1 diabetes patients had TCRB CDR3s that were moderately but significantly shorter.

The whole isolated RNA underwent reverse transcription, so sequencing captured expressed TCRB transcripts. Only in-frame clones appear in the TCRdb table, and some are missing; sequencing was by immunoSEQ multiplex PCR. This sample has about 53,000 clones, with around 60% found just once. As for this clone: Its target is not known.

The CDR3 loop spans 16 amino acids. The V segment lost 7 bases and the J segment 0 bases; nucleotides outside the gene matches: 6. CDR1 LNHDA and CDR2 SQIVND come from the germline V gene (reference sequence). Material: stem cell memory CD4+ T cells from blood. The chain couples TRBV19 to TRBJ2-6; 7 bases align to TRBD1. The TCR comes from a woman between 25 and 40 years old with type 1 diabetes. The CDR3 region has the DNA TGTGCCAGTACAACAGGGGTTCGCTCTGGGGCCAACGTCCTGACTTTC. Its translation is CASTTGVRSGANVLTF.